These 9 T cell receptor beta chains were all obtained from the same sample, sequenced in a study of T-cell memory formation after mild COVID-19. A single record per CDR3 protein comes from TCRdb applying MiXCR to the 5' RACE reads. The sample lists 400,000 or so distinct CDR3 sequences; approximately 20% were seen once. The sequenced sample consisted of PBMCs or a T cell subset sorted from them (not recorded which). Every receptor here comes from an adult woman who had mild COVID-19 (a few samples of this study predate the infection). Cell type and time point are not known.

The chain has TRBV5-1 and TRBJ2-5; no reliable D call. This CDR3 has 15 residues. The V end lost 4 bases, the J end lost 3 bases, and 16 bases lay between the germline ends. Germline V gene data show CDR1 as SGHRS and CDR2 as YFSETQ. The CDR3 coding sequence is TGCGCCAGCAGCCAAGGATCGCTGTCTGAAGAGACCCAGTACTTC. Amino acid sequence: CASSQGSLSEETQYF.

J is TRBJ1-1 and V is TRBV12-3 or TRBV12-4; the D gene is possibly TRBD1 (6 bases). Trimming removed 5 bases at V and 8 bases at J, with 18 bases between. CDR3 length: 14 amino acids. The CDR3 protein is CASSPGEFDREAFF. The CDR3 DNA sequence: TGTGCCAGCAGTCCGGGGGAATTCGACAGGGAAGCTTTCTTT.

Regarding this clonotype: The missing conserved phenylalanine or tryptophan at the end of this CDR3 makes a read error likely. The V gene is TRBV6-2 or TRBV6-3, the J gene TRBJ2-1, with 10 bases that match TRBD2. Losses at the gene ends were 5 bases for V and 7 bases for J; bases not matched to a gene: 5. CDR1 is MNHEY, CDR2 SVGEGT, per germline. This CDR3 has 14 amino acids. For the CDR3, the DNA is TGTGCCAGCAGTACGGGACTAGCGAGAAATGAGCAGTTCTCC. Translation: CASSTGLARNEQFS.

This clonotype turned up a few times. The chain recombines TRBV27 with TRBJ1-5; D is perhaps TRBD1 (6 bases). The CDR3 has 14 amino acids. Germline CDR1 is MNHEY and CDR2 is SMNVEV (reference sequence). Trimming cost V 5 bases and J 7 bases, with 15 bases left between them. CDR3 nucleotides: TGTGCCAGCAGTCCTCAGGCAGGGGCCCAGCCCCAGCATTTT. Translation: CASSPQAGAQPQHF.

To note about this clonotype: A much larger clone lies a single base off, so this may be a read error. The CDR3 does not close with the conserved phenylalanine or tryptophan, likely indicating a read error. The chain joins TRBV12-3 or TRBV12-4 to TRBJ2-7; unclear D gene. V lost 4 bases to trimming and J lost 4 bases, with 5 bases between them. The CDR3 runs to 11 residues. The CDR3 DNA reads TGTGCCAGCAGTTCACCGTACGAGCAGTACTCC. Amino acid sequence: CASSSPYEQYS.

The CDR3 here is CASRDGRAGYNEQFF. CDR3 in DNA: TGTGCCAGCAGGGATGGGAGGGCCGGCTACAATGAGCAGTTCTTC. This chain links TRBV25-1 with TRBJ2-1; 7 bases are a match to TRBD2. The V gene's germline CDR1 is MGHDK and CDR2 SYGVNS. V lost 6 bases to trimming and J lost 3 bases; unmatched junction nucleotides: 8. The CDR3 totals 15 residues. The full variable domain, its missing parts supplied by reference TRBV25-1 and TRBJ2-1, is EADIYQTPRYLVIGTGKKITLECSQTMGHDKMYWYQQDPGMELHLIHYSYGVNSTEKGDLSSESTVSRIRTEHFPLTLESARPSHTSQYLCASRDGRAGYNEQFFGPGTRLTVL.

This sequence joins TRBV12-3 or TRBV12-4 and TRBJ1-1, with D perhaps matching TRBD1 (6 bases). V was pared by 6 bases and J by 10 bases, with 15 bases between. There are 12 residues in the CDR3. The DNA for the CDR3 is TGTGCCAGCAGCCAACAGGGCCGGAGAGCTTTCTTT. Its translation is CASSQQGRRAFF.

The table lists this clonotype with a few counts. This chain joins TRBV6-2 or TRBV6-3 and TRBJ2-1; a possible D gene is TRBD2 (5 bases). The V end was cut by 4 bases, the J end by 1 base, with 11 bases between. This CDR3 is built from 15 residues. Germline V gene data show CDR1 as MNHEY and CDR2 as SVGEGT. The CDR3 nucleotides read TGTGCCAGCAGTTCGGACTGGCAGTCCTACAATGAGCAGTTCTTC. This sequence encodes CASSSDWQSYNEQFF.

The V and J genes are TRBV9 and TRBJ1-1; no reliable D call. Trimming shortened V by 3 bases and J by 8 bases, and 5 bases separated the two germline ends. The germline gives CDR1 SGDLS, CDR2 YYNGEE. This CDR3 has 10 residues. CDR3 in DNA: TGTGCCAGCAGCGCCCTAGAAGCTTTCTTT. This translates into CASSALEAFF.